Each of the 13 T cell receptor beta chains below was sequenced from the same sample in a study of tumor-infiltrating lymphocytes in oesophageal squamous cell carcinoma. TCRdb itself ran the PCR reads through MiXCR, one entry per CDR3 protein. This table holds just over 8,500 distinct CDR3 sequences, around 64% found once. Sequenced: esophageal tumor tissue. The receptors shown here come from a female donor with esophageal squamous cell carcinoma.

V usage is TRBV7-2 and J usage is TRBJ1-1, with D perhaps TRBD1 (6 bases). V dropped 5 bases and J dropped 8 bases, with 12 bases sitting between them. There are 12 residues in the CDR3. Germline CDR1 reads SGHTA; CDR2 reads FQGNSA. This chain's CDR3 is CASSRDRQEAFF. For the CDR3, the DNA is TGTGCCAGCAGCAGAGACAGGCAAGAAGCTTTCTTT.

In its sample, this clonotype was seen once. This chain connects TRBV7-4 to TRBJ2-5, with a possible D match to TRBD1 (5 bases). The J call may not be correct, given that the DNA end is closer to TRBJ2-6. The CDR3 length is 16 residues. CDR1 is SGHVT, CDR2 SQSDAQ, per germline. The CDR3 nucleotides are TGTGCCAGCAGCTTAGCAGGGGTCTCTGGGGCCAACGTCCTGACTTTC. It yields the protein CASSLAGVSGANVLTF.

CDR3 bases: TGTGCTAGTGGTCACGACAGGGGGCGAGAGCAGTTCTTC. Its protein is CASGHDRGREQFF. This chain joins TRBV12-5 and TRBJ2-1; 10 nucleotides match TRBD1. With 5 bases clipped from V and 10 bases from J, the junction kept 5 bases outside the gene matches. Per the germline V gene, CDR1 is LGHNT and CDR2 is FRNRAP. The CDR3 length is 13 residues. The full variable domain, its missing parts supplied by reference TRBV12-5 and TRBJ2-1, is DARVTQTPRHKVTEMGQEVTMRCQPILGHNTVFWYRQTMMQGLELLAYFRNRAPLDDSGMPKDRFSAEMPDATLATLKIQPSEPRDSAVYFCASGHDRGREQFFGPGTRLTVL.

V and J are TRBV7-6 and TRBJ2-5; D perhaps matches TRBD2 (6 bases). The DNA end is more similar to TRBJ2-1, so the J call may be wrong. CDR3 length: 17 residues. Germline V gene sequence: CDR1 SGHVS, CDR2 FNYEAQ. Here the CDR3 reads CASSPEEARDIYNEQFF. CDR3 nucleotide sequence: TGTGCCAGCAGCCCAGAAGAGGCGCGGGATATCTACAATGAGCAGTTCTTC.

The V call is TRBV7-2, the J call TRBJ2-3; TRBD2 aligns across 11 bases. Gene TRBJ2-2 matches the end of the DNA better, so the J call may be wrong. Germline loops: CDR1 SGHTA, CDR2 FQGNSA. This CDR3 region has 16 residues. As DNA, the CDR3 is TGTGCCAGCAGCTTATCCGGACTAGCGGGCACCGGGGAGCTGTTTTTT. Amino acids: CASSLSGLAGTGELFF.

This clonotype was detected once. The CDR3 coding sequence is TGTGCCAGCAGCTTAATTCCAGCCTACAATGAGCAGTTCTTC. Protein: CASSLIPAYNEQFF. The chain is built from TRBV7-2 and TRBJ2-1; the D is unclear. The CDR3 has 14 amino acids. Germline V gene sequence: CDR1 SGHTA, CDR2 FQGNSA. Trimming removed 2 bases from V and 2 bases from J, with 7 bases in between.

This clonotype was recorded only once. This CDR3 reads CATSSVDRDLNYGYTF. The CDR3 nucleotides read TGTGCCACCAGTTCCGTCGACAGGGATCTTAACTATGGCTACACCTTC. J is TRBJ1-2 and V is TRBV24-1, with TRBD1 identical over 7 bases. The CDR3 runs 16 residues. Per the germline V gene, CDR1 is KGHDR and CDR2 is SFDVKD. V lost 6 bases to trimming and J lost 1 base; unmatched junction nucleotides: 10.

Within the sample, this clonotype is medium-sized. The rearrangement links TRBV18 to TRBJ1-1; D call uncertain. V was pared by 3 bases and J by 7 bases, with 12 bases between. Germline loops: CDR1 KGHSH, CDR2 LQKENI. This CDR3 has 13 amino acids. CDR3 amino acids: CASSPAGSSEAFF. The CDR3 DNA is TGTGCCAGCTCACCGGCGGGGAGTAGTGAAGCTTTCTTT.

V gene TRBV7-6 combines with J gene TRBJ1-1; TRBD1 is a possible D gene (5 bases). From germline, CDR1 is SGHVS and CDR2 FNYEAQ. The CDR3 has 9 residues. The ends were cut back, 11 bases at V and 10 bases at J, with 11 bases in the middle. CDR3 loop: CAVDSAAFF. The CDR3 region has the DNA TGTGCCGTCGACAGCGCAGCTTTCTTT.

The V and J genes are TRBV5-1 and TRBJ2-4; 8 bases agree with TRBD1. Gene TRBJ2-7 matches the end of the DNA better, so the J call may be wrong. CDR1 and CDR2 (germline): SGHRS, YFSETQ. The CDR3 has 15 residues. CDR3 in DNA: TGCGCCAGCAGCTTGTACGCAGGGGGCAACTACGAGCAGTACTTC. Encoded protein: CASSLYAGGNYEQYF.

Here the CDR3 reads CASSLAAGNYEQYF. DNA for the CDR3: TGTGCCAGCAGCTTAGCCGCAGGGAACTACGAGCAGTACTTC. This sequence joins TRBV7-2 and TRBJ2-7; D perhaps matches TRBD1 (5 bases). The germline V and J ends were trimmed by 0 bases and 3 bases, with 9 bases remaining between them. From germline, CDR1 is SGHTA and CDR2 FQGNSA. The CDR3 consists of 14 residues.

This clonotype was detected only a few times. The rearrangement uses TRBV12-3 or TRBV12-4 and TRBJ2-7; D is possibly TRBD1 (6 bases). This CDR3 is 16 amino acids long. V lost 1 base and J lost 3, with 16 bases in between. CDR3 loop: CASSLVNVGTIYEQYF. CDR3 bases: TGTGCCAGCAGTTTAGTTAATGTAGGGACAATCTACGAGCAGTACTTC.

This sequence joins TRBV10-1 and TRBJ2-5; the D is unclear. Germline V lookup: CDR1 WNHNN, CDR2 SYGVQD (reference sequence). This CDR3 spans 14 amino acids. Trimming cost V 0 bases and J 11 bases, with 16 bases left between them. The CDR3 loop reads CASSESISTNEQYF. The DNA for the CDR3 is TGCGCCAGCAGTGAGTCGATCTCTACCAATGAGCAGTACTTC.